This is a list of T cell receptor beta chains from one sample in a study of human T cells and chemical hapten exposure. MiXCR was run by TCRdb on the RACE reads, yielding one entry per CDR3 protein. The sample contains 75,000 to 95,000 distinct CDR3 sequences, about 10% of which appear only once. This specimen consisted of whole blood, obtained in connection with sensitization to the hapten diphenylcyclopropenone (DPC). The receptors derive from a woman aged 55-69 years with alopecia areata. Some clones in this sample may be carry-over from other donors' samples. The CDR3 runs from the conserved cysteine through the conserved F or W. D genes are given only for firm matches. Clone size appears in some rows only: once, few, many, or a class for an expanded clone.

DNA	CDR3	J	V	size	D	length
TGCGCCAGCAGCTTGTCTAGCCTCCCCTACAATGAGCAGTTCTTC	CASSLSSLPYNEQFF	TRBJ2-1	TRBV5-1	few	.	15
TGTGCCAGTAGTAGTCTGGTAAACTATGGCTACACCTTC	CASSSLVNYGYTF	TRBJ1-2	TRBV19	many	.	13
TGCGCCAGCAGCTCGGGACATCTCACCTACGAGCAGTACTTC	CASSSGHLTYEQYF	TRBJ2-7	TRBV5-1	many	.	14
TGCGCCAGCAGCCAAGACCCCGGCCCCCAAAACATTCAGTACTTC	CASSQDPGPQNIQYF	TRBJ2-4	TRBV4-1	few	.	15
TGTGCCTGGAGTTTGACAGGGGCCGGGGAGACCCAGTACTTC	CAWSLTGAGETQYF	TRBJ2-5	TRBV30	many	TRBD1	14
TGTGCCAGCTCACCGATTTCTGCTGTGAACACTGAAGCTTTCTTT	CASSPISAVNTEAFF	TRBJ1-1	TRBV18	many	.	15
TGCAGCGCCGGGTGGACTCCTTACGAGCAGTACTTC	CSAGWTPYEQYF	TRBJ2-7	TRBV29-1	many	.	12
TGCGCCAGCAGCCCTGGAGGATCAGAGACCCAGTACTTC	CASSPGGSETQYF	TRBJ2-5	TRBV5-1	few	.	13
TGCAGCGTTGGTGGGACAGGCAACTACAATGAGCAGTTCTTC	CSVGGTGNYNEQFF	TRBJ2-1	TRBV29-1	few	TRBD1	14
TGCAGCGTCAGCACAGGGGGGAATCAGCCCCAGCATTTT	CSVSTGGNQPQHF	TRBJ1-5	TRBV29-1	.	TRBD1	13
TGCAGCGTTGGCAGGAACACTGAAGCTTTCTTT	CSVGRNTEAFF	TRBJ1-1	TRBV29-1	few	.	11
TGTGCCAGCACCTCAGTAGCCAAAAACATTCAGTACTTC	CASTSVAKNIQYF	TRBJ2-4	TRBV2	.	.	13
TGTGCCAGCTCACCAGGGAGCCGGGGTGAAGCTTTCTTT	CASSPGSRGEAFF	TRBJ1-1	TRBV18	many	.	13
TGTGCCAGCAGTTACTCGATACAGGGCAACTATGGCTACACCTTC	CASSYSIQGNYGYTF	TRBJ1-2	TRBV6-6	many	.	15
TGTGCCAGCACAAATCAGGGGAGCTATGGCTACACCTTC	CASTNQGSYGYTF	TRBJ1-2	TRBV5-5	.	.	13
TGTGCCAGCAGCACCAATGGACAGGGTCAAGAGACCCAGTACTTC	CASSTNGQGQETQYF	TRBJ2-5	TRBV11-1	.	TRBD1	15